The next 20 T cell receptor beta chains were all read from a single sample in a study of blood T cells in healthy people across ages. Primed by a sample-barcoded 5' primer and a J-beta primer mix, a second PCR proceeded for about 6 to 12 cycles. One entry per CDR3 protein results from TCRdb running MiXCR on the 5' RACE reads. The table lists about 1.8 million distinct CDR3 sequences, 49% of them singletons. Sequencing was performed on blood. Source of these receptors: a woman in her thirties or forties in good health.

V usage is TRBV20-1 and J usage is TRBJ1-2, with D uncertain. This CDR3 comprises 12 residues. V was shortened by 4 bases and J by 2 bases, with 8 bases between the two germline ends. Germline loops: CDR1 DFQATT, CDR2 SNEGSKA (reference sequence). The CDR3 region is CSAKPTNYGYTF. DNA of the CDR3: TGCAGTGCTAAGCCGACAAACTATGGCTACACCTTC.

This chain uses TRBV12-3 or TRBV12-4 with TRBJ2-1, with a tentative D call TRBD2 (5 bases). This CDR3 is 12 amino acids long. V lost 7 bases and J lost 7, with 11 bases in between. The CDR3 region has the DNA TGTGCCAGCAATTCGGGGAAGAATGAGCAGTTCTTC. Protein: CASNSGKNEQFF.

This clonotype was detected a few times. This chain connects TRBV20-1 to TRBJ2-1; TRBD2 matches at 10 bases. V lost 6 bases and J lost 7; bases outside the gene matches: 6. Germline V gives CDR1 DFQATT, CDR2 SNEGSKA (reference sequence). This CDR3 comprises 13 residues. DNA of the CDR3: TGCAGTGCCGGGACTAGCGTTCAGAATGAGCAGTTCTTC. As protein: CSAGTSVQNEQFF.

The chain joins TRBV24-1 to TRBJ2-3, with D unresolved. Germline V gene data show CDR1 as KGHDR and CDR2 as SFDVKD. There are 13 residues in the CDR3. Trimming shortened V by 3 bases and J by 5 bases, and 8 bases separated the two germline ends. The DNA of the CDR3 is TGTGCCACCAGTGATCCCCAGGTAGATACGCAGTATTTT. Its protein product is CATSDPQVDTQYF.

The rearrangement links TRBV5-1 to TRBJ1-1; no firm D call. V lost 3 bases, J lost 0 bases, and 15 bases lay in between. Germline CDR1 reads SGHRS; CDR2 reads YFSETQ. This CDR3 is 16 amino acids long. Here the CDR3 reads CASSSRHQPMNTEAFF. The CDR3 bases are TGCGCCAGCAGCTCAAGACACCAACCCATGAACACTGAAGCTTTCTTT.

This sequence joins TRBV7-9 and TRBJ2-7, with 7 bases aligning to TRBD1. The CDR3 extends over 17 amino acids. The ends lost 1 base at V and 0 bases at J; junction bases unmatched: 9. Germline-derived CDR1 and CDR2 are SEHNR and FQNEAQ (reference sequence). The CDR3 loop reads CASSLGEGGGYSYEQYF. DNA of the CDR3: TGTGCCAGCAGCTTAGGGGAAGGGGGCGGATACTCCTACGAGCAGTACTTC.

This clonotype was seen ten or more times. The CDR3 DNA is TGTGCCAGCAGCCCTAACCTTGGATACTCCAGGGGCTACACCTTC. Its protein product is CASSPNLGYSRGYTF. The chain is built from TRBV14 and TRBJ1-2; D unclear. Germline V gene data show CDR1 as SGHDN and CDR2 as FVKESK. The ends were cut back, 4 bases at V and 8 bases at J, with 20 bases in the middle. The CDR3 has 15 residues.

CDR3 coding DNA: TGTGCCAGCAGGAAGGGACAGGGCCCCTATGGCTACACCTTC. Protein sequence: CASRKGQGPYGYTF. This sequence joins TRBV5-8 and TRBJ1-2; 9 nucleotides match TRBD1. The CDR3 totals 14 residues. Trimming cost V 5 bases and J 4 bases; bases outside gene matches: 6. Germline CDR1 is SGHTS and CDR2 is YDEGEE. Looking up the rest from reference TRBV5-8 and TRBJ1-2 gives the full variable domain: EAGVTQSPTHLIKTRGQQATLRCSPISGHTSVYWYQQALGLGLQFLLWYDEGEERNRGNFPPRFSGRQFPNYSSELNVNALELEDSALYLCASRKGQGPYGYTFGSGTRLTVV.

This chain links TRBV4-3 with TRBJ1-1; tentatively, D is TRBD1 (6 bases). CDR3 length: 15 amino acids. The V and J ends lost 4 bases and 4 bases respectively, with 16 bases between them. Germline V gene data show CDR1 as LGHNA and CDR2 as YSLEER. The CDR3 protein is CASSPTPQGSTEAFF. The CDR3 nucleotides are TGCGCCAGCAGCCCGACCCCGCAGGGGAGCACTGAAGCTTTCTTT.

This rearrangement joins TRBV18 to TRBJ1-1; D unclear. The germline gives CDR1 KGHSH, CDR2 LQKENI. CDR3 length: 14 amino acids. Deletions cut 2 bases from V and 5 bases from J, with 12 bases between. The CDR3 DNA follows: TGTGCCAGCTCACCAGGCAATATCGGGACTGAAGCTTTCTTT. Translated, it gives CASSPGNIGTEAFF. Combining the CDR3 with reference TRBV18 and TRBJ1-1 gives the whole variable domain NAGVMQNPRHLVRRRGQEARLRCSPMKGHSHVYWYRQLPEEGLKFMVYLQKENIIDESGMPKERFSAEFPKEGPSILRIQQVVRGDSAAYFCASSPGNIGTEAFFGQGTRLTVV.

This sequence joins TRBV7-2 and TRBJ2-1; tentative D call: TRBD1 (6 bases). Trimming cost V 5 bases and J 1 base, with 15 bases left between them. CDR3 length: 16 residues. Germline CDR1 SGHTA, CDR2 FQGNSA. As DNA, the CDR3 is TGTGCCAGCAGCCCCGCGCTAGGGACATCCTACAATGAGCAGTTCTTC. Translating it yields CASSPALGTSYNEQFF.

The chain combines TRBV28 with TRBJ2-7; D may be TRBD1 (6 bases). From germline, CDR1 is MDHEN and CDR2 SYDVKM. Trimming took off 5 bases at V and 2 bases at J, with 13 bases between the two ends. The CDR3 has 14 amino acids. The DNA of the CDR3 is TGTGCCAGCAGTACTGGGGGCTTAACCTACGAGCAGTACTTC. Translation: CASSTGGLTYEQYF.

CDR3 residues: CASNRGANTGELFF. CDR3 sequence (DNA): TGCGCCAGCAATAGAGGTGCGAACACCGGGGAGCTGTTTTTT. The chain couples TRBV5-1 to TRBJ2-2; D unresolved. This CDR3 contains 14 residues. Per germline, CDR1 SGHRS and CDR2 YFSETQ. The V end lost 6 bases, the J end lost 0 bases, and 9 bases lay between the germline ends.

The chain carries TRBV20-1 and TRBJ2-5; 7 bases align to TRBD1. With V trimmed by 6 bases and J by 3 bases, 10 bases remained unmatched. The CDR3 is 14 amino acids. Germline-derived CDR1 and CDR2 are DFQATT and SNEGSKA (reference sequence). The CDR3 DNA follows: TGCAGTGCAAAGACAGGGATGTCCGAAGAGACCCAGTACTTC. This gives the protein CSAKTGMSEETQYF.

The chain links TRBV7-2 to TRBJ1-2; no definite D call. V was pared by 1 base and J by 7 bases, with 10 bases between. Germline loops: CDR1 SGHTA, CDR2 FQGNSA. The CDR3 runs 13 residues. DNA for the CDR3: TGTGCCAGCAGCTTAGAGTTCAGATTTGGCTACACCTTC. Residues: CASSLEFRFGYTF. The full variable domain, completed using reference TRBV7-2 and TRBJ1-2, is GAGVSQSPSNKVTEKGKDVELRCDPISGHTALYWYRQSLGQGLEFLIYFQGNSAPDKSGLPSDRFSAERTGGSVSTLTIQRTQQEDSAVYLCASSLEFRFGYTFGSGTRLTVV.

The J gene is TRBJ2-5, the V gene TRBV6-5, with 8 nucleotides matching TRBD2. There are 19 residues in the CDR3. V was clipped by 2 bases and J by 1 base; unmatched bases: 15. Germline V lookup: CDR1 MNHEY, CDR2 SVGAGI. CDR3 residues: CASSYPSWGSGGTQETQYF. In DNA form, the CDR3 reads TGTGCCAGCAGTTACCCCTCTTGGGGAAGCGGGGGAACCCAAGAGACCCAGTACTTC.

V usage is TRBV6-8 and J usage is TRBJ1-5, with a weak D call TRBD1 (6 bases). Germline V gives CDR1 MNHGY, CDR2 SAAAGT. The CDR3 contains 15 residues. Trimming took 11 bases from V and 0 from J, leaving 17 bases between them. CDR3 nucleotides: TGTGCCGATCAGGGGACCCCATATAGCAATCAGCCCCAGCATTTT. This gives the protein CADQGTPYSNQPQHF.

This clonotype showed up just a few times. The V call is TRBV4-3, the J call TRBJ2-3, with D unclear. Germline values: CDR1 LGHNA, CDR2 YSLEER. This CDR3 contains 15 residues. V lost 2 bases to trimming and J lost 0 bases, with 9 bases between them. CDR3 protein: CASSQRAESTDTQYF. CDR3 nucleotide sequence: TGCGCCAGCAGCCAAAGAGCTGAGAGCACAGATACGCAGTATTTT.

The chain couples TRBV12-5 to TRBJ1-1; D may be TRBD1 (5 bases). Germline CDR1 is LGHNT and CDR2 is FRNRAP. V was cut by 5 bases and J by 5 bases, with 18 bases left in between. This CDR3 is built from 15 residues. The CDR3 here is CASGRTLGDRTEAFF. DNA of the CDR3: TGTGCTAGTGGTCGGACGTTGGGGGATCGAACTGAAGCTTTCTTT.

The chain joins TRBV6-5 to TRBJ1-2; 7 nucleotides align to TRBD1. V shed 4 bases, J shed 6 bases, and the junction held 14 bases outside the gene matches. CDR3 size: 16 residues. Germline V gene sequence: CDR1 MNHEY, CDR2 SVGAGI. This CDR3 reads CASSFRDSGQNNGYTF. CDR3 nucleotides: TGTGCCAGCAGTTTTCGTGACTCGGGACAGAATAATGGCTACACCTTC.